The TCR beta chain under discussion was sequenced for a study of OX40 agonist ivuxolimab in advanced cancers. The assay was immunoSEQ multiplex PCR, and TCRdb's table has in-frame clones only and misses some. The profile covers about 110,000 clones, with 91% appearing a single time and under 0.85% taken by the ten largest. General study points: Certain nonresponding patients likewise had low normalized T-cell clonal expansion.

Turning to this clone: Antigen: not known.

The sequence derives from an adult with an advanced solid tumor such as melanoma, head and neck, liver or kidney cancer. Sequencing used CD4+ or CD8+ T cells sorted from blood, obtained in a trial of the OX40 agonist ivuxolimab.

The CDR3 DNA reads as TGTGCCAGCACCCCCAGTCCGCAGGGATTCACAGATACGCAGTATTTT. It is translated as CASTPSPQGFTDTQYF. The rearrangement uses TRBV27 and TRBJ2-3, with D perhaps TRBD1 (5 bases). The V end lost 7 bases, the J end lost 2 bases, and 19 bases lay between the germline ends. Germline V gives CDR1 MNHEY, CDR2 SMNVEV (reference sequence). The CDR3 totals 16 residues.